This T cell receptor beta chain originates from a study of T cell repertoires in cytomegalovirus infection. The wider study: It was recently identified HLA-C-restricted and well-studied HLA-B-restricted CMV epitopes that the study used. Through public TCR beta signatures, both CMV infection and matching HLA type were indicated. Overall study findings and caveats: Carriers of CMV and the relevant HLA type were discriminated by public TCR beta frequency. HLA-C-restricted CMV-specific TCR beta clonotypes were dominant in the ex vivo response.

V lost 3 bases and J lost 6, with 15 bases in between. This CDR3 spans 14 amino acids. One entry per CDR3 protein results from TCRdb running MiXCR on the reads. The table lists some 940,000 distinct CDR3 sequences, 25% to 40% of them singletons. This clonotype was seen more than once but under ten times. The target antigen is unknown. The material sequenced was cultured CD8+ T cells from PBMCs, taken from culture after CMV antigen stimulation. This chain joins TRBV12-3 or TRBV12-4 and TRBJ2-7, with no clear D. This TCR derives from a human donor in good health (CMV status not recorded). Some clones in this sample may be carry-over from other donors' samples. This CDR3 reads CASSLVGPGREQYF. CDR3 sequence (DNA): TGTGCCAGCAGTTTGGTCGGACCGGGTCGCGAGCAGTACTTC.